Each of the 14 T cell receptor beta chains below was sequenced from the same sample in a study of blood T cells in healthy people across ages (dated by TCRdb to about 2015). Library generation was performed with 5' RACE. Sequencing took place on an Illumina HiSeq 2500. The second PCR ran for about 6 to 12 cycles and used a J-beta primer mix along with a sample-barcoded 5' primer. TCRdb reprocessing: public reads trimmed at Q25 with fastp, clones called with MiXCR, in-frame beta chains kept. Every distinct CDR3 protein forms one entry, paired with its most common genes and DNA. This sample holds around 520,000 distinct CDR3 sequences; around 27% were observed only once. Over 3.5% of the sample is in the top ten clones. These data were likewise used in another study, on T cells of mothers and their children.

Specimen: blood. The source of these receptors is a boy aged 2 to 9 in good health.

The V and J genes are TRBV9 and TRBJ1-5; maybe TRBD1 (5 bases). The ends were cut back, 0 bases at V and 7 bases at J, with 11 bases in the middle. The CDR3 extends over 14 amino acids. Germline V gene lookup returns CDR1 SGDLS and CDR2 YYNGEE. The CDR3 spells CASSVGGSGQPQHF. The CDR3 DNA is TGTGCCAGCAGCGTAGGGGGGTCCGGCCAGCCCCAGCATTTT.

The genes are TRBV5-1 and TRBJ1-2; 7 nucleotides agree with TRBD1. V lost 0 bases and J lost 5; bases outside the gene matches: 7. This CDR3 spans 15 amino acids. Per the germline V gene, CDR1 is SGHRS and CDR2 is YFSETQ. CDR3 region: CASSLEGEGAYGYTF. For the CDR3, the DNA is TGCGCCAGCAGCTTGGAAGGGGAGGGGGCTTATGGCTACACCTTC. The variable domain in full, with the rest retrieved from reference TRBV5-1 and TRBJ1-2, is KAGVTQTPRYLIKTRGQQVTLSCSPISGHRSVSWYQQTPGQGLQFLFEYFSETQRNKGNFPGRFSGRQFSNSRSEMNVSTLELGDSALYLCASSLEGEGAYGYTFGSGTRLTVV.

The chain uses TRBV4-1 and TRBJ2-5; D is unclear. The V end lost 3 bases, the J end lost 4 bases, and 15 bases lay between the germline ends. The CDR3 length is 15 residues. The germline CDR1 and CDR2 sequences are MGHRA and YSYEKL. The CDR3 DNA reads TGCGCCAGCAGCCACCCCAAGGGCGAGCGAGAGACCCAGTACTTC. This translates into CASSHPKGERETQYF.

This clonotype has just a few counts. CDR3 sequence reads: CASSDAAGALSEQYF. The CDR3, as DNA: TGTGCCAGCAGCGATGCAGCGGGAGCGTTAAGCGAGCAGTACTTC. V usage is TRBV7-9 and J usage is TRBJ2-7, with 8 nucleotides matching TRBD2. The CDR3 consists of 15 residues. Germline values: CDR1 SEHNR, CDR2 FQNEAQ (reference sequence). Trimming took 5 bases from V and 6 from J; bases not matched to a gene: 12.

The V and J genes are TRBV29-1 and TRBJ1-4; the D gene is possibly TRBD1 (5 bases). This CDR3 is 12 amino acids long. In germline, CDR1 is SQVTM, CDR2 ANQGSEA. In nucleotides, the CDR3 is TGCAGTTACTCCGGGACCAATGAAAAACTGTTTTTT. Translation: CSYSGTNEKLFF.

This clonotype was counted only a few times. The genes are TRBV20-1 and TRBJ2-5; perhaps TRBD2 as D (5 bases). The germline gives CDR1 DFQATT, CDR2 SNEGSKA (reference sequence). The CDR3 runs to 12 residues. Trimming pared 7 bases from V and 1 base from J, leaving 10 bases between. CDR3 DNA: TGCAGTGGGGAGCGGAGCCAAGAGACCCAGTACTTC. The encoded protein is CSGERSQETQYF.

The chain is built from TRBV6-5 and TRBJ2-7; D unclear. The CDR3 extends over 12 amino acids. Trimming removed 5 bases at V and 6 bases at J, with 11 bases between. Germline V gives CDR1 MNHEY, CDR2 SVGAGI. CDR3 in DNA: TGTGCCAGCAGTGGAAACTCCCCCGAGCAGTACTTC. Protein: CASSGNSPEQYF.

This clonotype showed up just a few times. The V and J genes are TRBV7-2 and TRBJ2-7, with D unresolved. The CDR3 runs to 15 residues. Trimming stripped 5 bases from V and 3 bases from J, with 17 bases between. CDR1 and CDR2 from the germline V gene are SGHTA and FQGNSA. CDR3 in amino acids: CASSHVSTPSYEQYF. Written as DNA, the CDR3 is TGTGCCAGCAGCCATGTCTCTACACCGAGCTACGAGCAGTACTTC.

This clonotype appeared a few times. This chain joins TRBV6-6 and TRBJ1-4; D may be TRBD1 (6 bases). The CDR3 consists of 16 residues. Germline CDR1 is MNHNY and CDR2 is SVGAGI (reference sequence). The V end lost 5 bases, the J end lost 0 bases, and 13 bases lay between the germline ends. The CDR3 protein is CASSRGGGTTNEKLFF. The CDR3 DNA follows: TGTGCCAGCAGTCGAGGGGGGGGGACAACTAATGAAAAACTGTTTTTT.

This clonotype came up a few times. This rearrangement joins TRBV9 to TRBJ2-1; a possible D gene is TRBD2 (6 bases). Matching the DNA end better, TRBJ2-7 makes the J call doubtful. The CDR3 covers 15 residues. CDR1 is SGDLS and CDR2 is YYNGEE in the germline V gene. The CDR3 DNA follows: TGTGCCAGCAGCGTAGGCCCTAGCGAGGGCTACGAGCAGTACTTC. This translates into CASSVGPSEGYEQYF.

This clonotype was detected only a few times. V and J are TRBV3-1 and TRBJ2-4; 8 nucleotides line up with TRBD2. Per the germline V gene, CDR1 is LGHDT and CDR2 is YNNKEL (reference sequence). This CDR3 is 15 amino acids long. Trimming at V came to 3 bases and at J to 1 base, leaving 2 bases not matched to a gene. CDR3 bases: TGTGCCAGCAGCCACGGCGGGGGGGCCAAAAACATTCAGTACTTC. This codes for CASSHGGGAKNIQYF.

V is TRBV20-1 and J is TRBJ2-1; 12 bases are shared with TRBD2. After removal of 5 bases from V and 8 bases from J, the junction contained 10 bases not matched to a gene. The germline CDR1 and CDR2 sequences are DFQATT and SNEGSKA (reference sequence). This CDR3 spans 15 amino acids. CDR3 sequence (DNA): TGCAGTGCTCGTCTACTAGCGGGGGGAGGGGATGAGCAGTTCTTC. Its protein is CSARLLAGGGDEQFF.

The chain is built from TRBV14 and TRBJ1-2; the D is unclear. Trimming removed 6 bases at V and 8 bases at J, with 40 bases between. Germline loops: CDR1 SGHDN, CDR2 FVKESK. The CDR3 is 21 residues long. CDR3 bases: TGTGCCAGCAGGACGACACTTGAGCCAAGAAGTCAGGTGACGACTACGGTGGGCTACACCTTC. Translated: CASRTTLEPRSQVTTTVGYTF.

This rearrangement joins TRBV12-3 or TRBV12-4 to TRBJ2-5; 9 positions agree with TRBD2. TRBJ2-1 matches the DNA end more closely, so the J call is doubtful. The CDR3 is 16 residues long. The CDR3 here is CASSRVGAGGYNEQFF. For the CDR3, the DNA is TGTGCCAGCAGCCGCGTCGGAGCGGGAGGATACAATGAGCAGTTCTTC.